Shown below are 15 T cell receptor beta chains from a single sample sequenced in a study of blood T cell repertoires in COVID-19. TCRdb's table, derived via immunoSEQ multiplex PCR, lists solely in-frame clones and lacks some. The sample has 50,000 or so clones, less than 90% seen once. The specimen was peripheral blood. These receptors all stem from a man in his sixties with active COVID-19.

This clone was detected once. The chain carries TRBV6-1 and TRBJ2-7, with a tentative D call TRBD1 (5 bases). CDR3 size: 14 residues. Germline CDR1 reads MNHNS; CDR2 reads SASEGT. Between the trimmed V and J ends, which lost 1 base and 7 bases, there was a span of 14 bases. The CDR3, as DNA: TGTGCCAGCAGTGAAGGGGCAGGGAACCGAGAGCAGTACTTC. Residues: CASSEGAGNREQYF.

The rearrangement links TRBV19 to TRBJ1-5, with TRBD1 matching over 7 bases. Germline V gene sequence: CDR1 LNHDA, CDR2 SQIVND (reference sequence). V lost 3 bases and J lost 3; bases outside the gene matches: 2. This CDR3 is built from 14 residues. CDR3 in DNA: TGTGCCAGTAGTATCGGGACAGACAATCAGCCCCAGCATTTT. Encoded protein: CASSIGTDNQPQHF. The full variable domain, in which reference TRBV19 and TRBJ1-5 provide the parts outside the CDR3, is DGGITQSPKYLFRKEGQNVTLSCEQNLNHDAMYWYRQDPGQGLRLIYYSQIVNDFQKGDIAEGYSVSREKKESFPLTVTSAQKNPTAFYLCASSIGTDNQPQHFGDGTRLSIL.

The chain links TRBV7-2 to TRBJ1-3, with 7 positions matching TRBD1. With 4 bases clipped from V and 2 bases from J, the junction kept 8 bases outside the gene matches. The CDR3 runs 16 residues. Germline values: CDR1 SGHTA, CDR2 FQGNSA. In DNA, the CDR3 is TGTGCCAGCAGCTCCCGACAGGGAATGCCTGGAAACACCATATATTTT. Amino acid sequence: CASSSRQGMPGNTIYF.

The rearrangement uses TRBV7-3 and TRBJ2-7; TRBD2 matches at 7 bases. The CDR3 sequence is 13 residues long. The ends lost 2 bases at V and 6 bases at J; junction bases unmatched: 4. From germline, CDR1 is SGHTA and CDR2 FQGTGA. CDR3 bases: TGTGCCAGCAGCTTATATCCTAGCGGCGAGCAGTACTTC. This encodes CASSLYPSGEQYF.

The rearrangement joins TRBV7-2 to TRBJ2-7; D may be TRBD2 (6 bases). The V end lost 0 bases, the J end lost 1 base, and 7 bases lay between the germline ends. The germline gives CDR1 SGHTA, CDR2 FQGNSA. The CDR3 spans 14 residues. CDR3 loop: CASSLAGGSYEQYF. As DNA, the CDR3 is TGTGCCAGCAGCTTAGCGGGGGGATCCTACGAGCAGTACTTC.

A word on this clone: At one end, the junction sequence differs from germline, possibly due to a read error. The chain carries TRBV6-1 and TRBJ2-4, with 11 positions matching TRBD1. The CDR3 loop spans 16 amino acids. Germline V gene lookup returns CDR1 MNHNS and CDR2 SASEGT. CDR3: CASSEGTGGSKNIQYF. The CDR3 DNA sequence: TGTGCCAGCAGCGAAGGGACAGGGGGGTCCAAAAACATTCAGTACTTC.

V is TRBV12-3 or TRBV12-4 and J is TRBJ1-2, with 7 bases that match TRBD1. The length of the CDR3 is 12 residues. Trimming cost V 10 bases and J 8 bases; bases outside gene matches: 10. In nucleotides, the CDR3 is TGTGCCATACAGGGGCGCCAAGAGGGCTACACCTTC. It translates to CAIQGRQEGYTF.

V is TRBV6-2 or TRBV6-3 and J is TRBJ1-3; D not resolved. The CDR3 has 17 amino acids. V was trimmed by 6 bases and J by 3 bases, leaving 21 bases between them. Germline CDR1 and CDR2: MNHEY and SVGEGT. The CDR3 DNA reads TGTGCCAGCAGCCGCGGTCAGTTTATCCGTCGTGGAAACACCATATATTTT. Protein product: CASSRGQFIRRGNTIYF.

The chain links TRBV6-2 or TRBV6-3 to TRBJ2-1; D might be TRBD1 (5 bases). V lost 5 bases and J 7 bases, leaving 9 bases between the germline ends. The CDR3 totals 12 residues. CDR1 and CDR2 (germline): MNHEY, SVGEGT. In DNA form, the CDR3 reads TGTGCCAGCAGTCCGACAGATAATGAGCAGTTCTTC. It codes for CASSPTDNEQFF.

The CDR3, as DNA: TGTGCCAGTAGTGCGGGGCTCCAGAACACTGAAGCTTTCTTT. It encodes CASSAGLQNTEAFF. The V gene is TRBV19, the J gene TRBJ1-1, with D perhaps matching TRBD1 (5 bases). V lost 5 bases and J 1 base, leaving 11 bases between the germline ends. In germline, CDR1 is LNHDA, CDR2 SQIVND (reference sequence). This CDR3 contains 14 residues.

The chain carries TRBV28 and TRBJ1-6, with D uncertain. V gave up 6 bases and J gave up 0 bases, with 15 bases separating them. The CDR3 has 17 amino acids. Germline V gene data show CDR1 as MDHEN and CDR2 as SYDVKM. The CDR3 DNA sequence: TGTGCCAGCAGCTCTTTGAGCTTGAGCTCCTATAATTCACCCCTCCACTTT. This sequence encodes CASSSLSLSSYNSPLHF.

The rearrangement joins TRBV7-2 to TRBJ2-5; 8 positions match TRBD1. V was clipped by 5 bases and J by 4 bases; unmatched bases: 12. Germline V gives CDR1 SGHTA, CDR2 FQGNSA. CDR3 length equals 16 residues. The CDR3 coding sequence is TGTGCCAGCAGCCCCATTGGGCAGGGGGCAGGAGAGACCCAGTACTTC. Its protein product is CASSPIGQGAGETQYF.

This chain connects TRBV27 to TRBJ2-1; 8 bases map to TRBD2. This CDR3 has 16 residues. Per the germline V gene, CDR1 is MNHEY and CDR2 is SMNVEV (reference sequence). V was clipped by 5 bases and J by 1 base; unmatched bases: 7. The CDR3 reads CASSRGLVASYNEQFF. Here the CDR3 DNA reads TGTGCCAGCAGTCGGGGACTAGTTGCGTCCTACAATGAGCAGTTCTTC.

The chain combines TRBV28 with TRBJ1-5; D remains ambiguous. V was cut by 10 bases and J by 0 bases, with 13 bases left in between. This CDR3 region has 14 residues. Germline values: CDR1 MDHEN, CDR2 SYDVKM. The CDR3 region is CATRREYSNQPQHF. CDR3 bases: TGTGCCACCCGGCGGGAGTATAGCAATCAGCCCCAGCATTTT. The full variable domain, with the rest looked up from reference TRBV28 and TRBJ1-5, is DVKVTQSSRYLVKRTGEKVFLECVQDMDHENMFWYRQDPGLGLRLIYFSYDVKMKEKGDIPEGYSVSREKKERFSLILESASTNQTSMYLCATRREYSNQPQHFGDGTRLSIL.

There are a few counts of this clone. The chain recombines TRBV7-2 with TRBJ2-1; a possible D gene is TRBD2 (5 bases). Trimming left V 1 base short and J 8 bases short, with 12 bases between. The CDR3 consists of 14 residues. The V gene's germline CDR1 is SGHTA and CDR2 FQGNSA. Written as DNA, the CDR3 is TGTGCCAGCAGCTTAGGGCTAGCCTTTGATGAGCAGTTCTTC. Encoded protein: CASSLGLAFDEQFF.